This TCR beta chain was sequenced in a study of a mutant IDH1 vaccine in newly diagnosed glioma. Study-level background: There were approximately 62% males and around 38% females among treated patients, whose mean age was roughly 40 years.

Germline V gene data show CDR1 as SGHNT and CDR2 as YYREEE (reference sequence). Deletions cut 4 bases from V and 5 bases from J, with 13 bases between. The CDR3 sequence is 14 residues long. The sample holds a few counts of this clone. Produced via immunoSEQ multiplex PCR; TCRdb's table is partial and in-frame only. The sample contains 25,000 to 35,000 clones, roughly four fifths of which appear only once. Time point noted: baseline, week 1 (first vaccination visit). Treatment given: pre-vaccination baseline after standard-of-care therapy. New IDH1-mutant, ATRX-lost WHO grade 3 or 4 astrocytomas occurred in donors.

This sequence joins TRBV5-4 and TRBJ2-1; D not resolved. The clonotype was recovered from a man between 25 and 39 years old with glioma. The source was PBMCs, collected from a glioma patient treated with radiotherapy, temozolomide or both. Written as DNA, the CDR3 is TGTGCCAGCAGCCCCAATGGACCAAACAATGAGCAGTTCTTC. It yields the protein CASSPNGPNNEQFF.